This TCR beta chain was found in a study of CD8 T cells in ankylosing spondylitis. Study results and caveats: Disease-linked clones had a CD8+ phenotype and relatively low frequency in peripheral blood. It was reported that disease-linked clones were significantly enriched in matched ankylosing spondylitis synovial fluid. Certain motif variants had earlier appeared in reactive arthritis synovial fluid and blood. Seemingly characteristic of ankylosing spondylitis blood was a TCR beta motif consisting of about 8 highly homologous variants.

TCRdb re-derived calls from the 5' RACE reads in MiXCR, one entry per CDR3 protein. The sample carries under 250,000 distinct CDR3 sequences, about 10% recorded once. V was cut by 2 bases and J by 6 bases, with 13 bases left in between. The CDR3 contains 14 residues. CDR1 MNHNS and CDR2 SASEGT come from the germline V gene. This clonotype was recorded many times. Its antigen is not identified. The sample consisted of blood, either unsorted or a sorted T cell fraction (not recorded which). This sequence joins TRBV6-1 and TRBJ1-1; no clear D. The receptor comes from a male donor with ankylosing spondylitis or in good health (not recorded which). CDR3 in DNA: TGTGCCAGCAGTGAAAGGGTAGCAGTTGCTGAAGCTTTCTTT. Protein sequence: CASSERVAVAEAFF.